A selection of T cell receptor beta chains follows, all from one sample in a study of blood T cell repertoires in COVID-19. TCRdb's copy holds only in-frame clones and misses some; the assay was immunoSEQ multiplex PCR. Altogether over 40,000 clones are present, more than 70% being singletons, with the ten largest covering over 12%. Sequenced sample: peripheral blood. These receptors originate from a human donor in a cohort sampled during active COVID-19. Both conserved end residues are part of each CDR3. D genes are given only for firm matches. Clone size appears in some rows only: once, few, many, or a class for an expanded clone.

TRBD1 15 NA TRBJ2-1 TRBV5-5 CASSSGTGNYNEQFF TGTGCCAGCAGCTCGGGGACAGGAAACTACAATGAGCAGTTCTTC
TRBD2 18 NA TRBJ2-3 TRBV5-1 CASSLGLAGGPFADTQYF TGCGCCAGCAGCTTGGGTCTAGCGGGAGGGCCTTTCGCAGATACGCAGTATTTT
NA 14 few TRBJ1-3 TRBV10-1 CASSQDISGNTIYF TGCGCCAGCAGTCAAGACATCTCTGGAAACACCATATATTTT
TRBD2 14 NA TRBJ2-5 TRBV6-6 CASRPRTSAETQYF TGTGCCAGCAGACCCAGGACTAGCGCAGAGACCCAGTACTTC
TRBD1 14 NA TRBJ1-1 TRBV4-3 CASSQVVTGVKAFF TGCGCCAGCAGCCAAGTCGTGACAGGGGTAAAGGCTTTCTTT
NA 12 once TRBJ1-1 TRBV28 CASTSGTIEAFF TGTGCCAGCACCTCGGGGACAATTGAAGCTTTCTTT
TRBD1 17 NA TRBJ1-6 TRBV10-2 CASSHTGGGIHNSPLHF TGCGCCAGCAGTCATACAGGGGGAGGCATTCATAATTCACCCCTCCACTTT
TRBD2 16 NA TRBJ2-7 TRBV4-2 CASSQQLAGQSYEQYF TGTGCCAGCAGCCAGCAACTAGCGGGCCAATCCTACGAGCAGTACTTC
NA 14 NA TRBJ1-1 TRBV7-9 CASTLNPMNTEAFF TGTGCCAGCACCCTTAATCCTATGAACACTGAAGCTTTCTTT
TRBD2 16 NA TRBJ2-2 TRBV20-1 CSASNEREGLTGELFF TGCAGTGCTAGTAACGAGCGGGAGGGCCTCACCGGGGAGCTGTTTTTT
NA 16 NA TRBJ2-3 TRBV7-6 CASSLGQRPLTDTQYF TGTGCCAGCAGCTTAGGACAGCGACCCCTCACAGATACGCAGTATTTT
NA 15 NA TRBJ2-3 TRBV7-8 CASSLAGDRTDTQYF TGTGCCAGCAGCTTAGCCGGGGATCGGACAGATACGCAGTATTTT
NA 13 NA TRBJ1-1 TRBV28 CATFSGGNTEAFF TGTGCCACCTTCTCGGGGGGGAACACTGAAGCTTTCTTT
TRBD2 15 NA TRBJ2-1 TRBV5-4 CASSSIPGLADSLFF TGTGCCAGCAGCTCCATTCCGGGACTAGCGGACTCCTTGTTCTTC
NA 12 NA TRBJ2-7 TRBV5-1 CASSLAENEQYF TGCGCCAGCAGCTTGGCGGAGAACGAGCAGTACTTC
TRBD2 19 NA TRBJ2-3 TRBV4-1 CASSPALLAGGRLPDTQYF TGCGCCAGCAGCCCAGCCTTACTAGCGGGAGGGAGGCTTCCAGATACGCAGTATTTT
NA 13 NA TRBJ2-7 TRBV3-1/TRBV3-2 CASSLDSWYEQYF TGTGCCAGCAGCCTCGATAGCTGGTACGAGCAGTACTTC
NA 16 NA TRBJ1-4 TRBV30 CAWSKTVTGSNEKLFF TGTGCCTGGAGTAAAACGGTGACAGGCTCTAATGAAAAACTGTTTTTT
NA 17 NA TRBJ1-2 TRBV6-4 CASSDWSRGMDRVGYTF TGTGCCAGCAGTGACTGGAGTCGAGGGATGGATCGGGTCGGCTACACCTTC
NA 16 NA TRBJ2-1 TRBV3-1/TRBV3-2 CASSQDLDTFNNEQFF TGTGCCAGCAGCCAAGATCTGGACACATTCAACAATGAGCAGTTCTTC
TRBD2 15 NA TRBJ2-7 TRBV5-1 CASSFGGTSVSEQYF TGCGCCAGCAGCTTCGGGGGGACTAGCGTCTCCGAGCAGTACTTC
NA 15 once TRBJ1-1 TRBV7-2 CASSTGVVSGTEAFF TGTGCCAGCAGCACAGGAGTAGTTTCGGGCACTGAAGCTTTCTTT
TRBD1 14 NA TRBJ2-1 TRBV7-4 CASRPGGLPNEQFF TGTGCCAGCAGACCAGGGGGTTTACCCAATGAGCAGTTCTTC
TRBD2 17 NA TRBJ2-1 TRBV7-6 CASSLGGLAGGGDEQFF TGTGCCAGCAGCTTAGGCGGACTAGCGGGAGGTGGGGATGAGCAGTTCTTC
NA 14 few TRBJ2-5 TRBV2 CASSQLIPQETQYF TGTGCCAGCAGCCAACTAATACCTCAAGAGACCCAGTACTTC
TRBD1 14 NA TRBJ1-5 TRBV9 CASSVTGGGQPQHF TGTGCCAGCAGCGTAACAGGGGGCGGACAGCCCCAGCATTTT
NA 13 NA TRBJ2-1 TRBV20-1 CSASAGSYYEQFF TGCAGTGCTAGTGCGGGGTCATACTATGAGCAGTTCTTC
NA 14 NA TRBJ1-1 TRBV11-2 CASSFGLRGTEAFF TGTGCCAGCAGCTTCGGTCTCAGAGGGACTGAAGCTTTCTTT
NA 11 NA TRBJ1-1 TRBV6-6 CASSPWEKAFF TGTGCCAGCAGTCCCTGGGAGAAAGCTTTCTTT
NA 14 NA TRBJ1-2 TRBV29-1 CSVERMGGIYGYTF TGCAGCGTTGAAAGGATGGGCGGGATCTATGGCTACACCTTC
TRBD1 15 NA TRBJ1-5 TRBV6-6 CASDLDRGSGQPQHF TGTGCCAGCGACTTGGACAGGGGGAGTGGTCAGCCCCAGCATTTT
NA 14 NA TRBJ1-1 TRBV7-9 CASSLALDNSEAFF TGTGCCAGCAGCTTAGCGCTGGATAACAGTGAAGCTTTCTTT
NA 13 few TRBJ1-4 TRBV14 CASSQELYEKLFF TGTGCCAGCAGCCAAGAATTATATGAAAAACTGTTTTTT
NA 15 NA TRBJ1-5 TRBV4-2 CASSQDGNRDQPQHF TGTGCCAGCAGCCAAGATGGTAACAGAGATCAGCCCCAGCATTTT
TRBD1 18 NA TRBJ1-6 TRBV2 CASSEAFRSGGHNSPLHF TGTGCCAGCAGTGAAGCGTTTAGATCAGGGGGCCATAATTCACCCCTCCACTTT
NA 15 medium-sized TRBJ1-5 TRBV12-5 CASGLAYGGAQPQHF TGTGCTAGTGGTTTGGCCTACGGAGGGGCTCAGCCCCAGCATTTT
NA 13 NA TRBJ2-1 TRBV18 CASSPLRGNEQFF TGTGCCAGCTCACCACTTCGGGGGAATGAGCAGTTCTTC